The present TCR beta chain was sequenced within a study of cytotoxic CD8 clonotypes in ibrutinib-treated CLL. Study information: There were roughly twelve relapsed/refractory patients and 15 treatment-naive patients, and 17 to 18 were IGHV unmutated. After median around 70 months, about 14 stayed in remission, about twelve progressed; responses roughly 25 partial, 2 complete.

This CDR3 comprises 15 residues. V shed 3 bases and J shed 6 bases, with 15 bases lying between them. Germline V gives CDR1 LNHDA, CDR2 SQIVND (reference sequence). The data were produced by immunoSEQ multiplex PCR, yet TCRdb's version contains in-frame clones alone and is incomplete. The table records approximately 22,000 clones, 70% to 80% of them present only once. The chain couples TRBV19 to TRBJ1-5; D is undetermined. The receptor's source is a human donor with chronic lymphocytic leukemia. Here the sequenced sample was PBMCs, taken before ibrutinib treatment. The CDR3 loop is CASSIGVQEGQPQHF. CDR3 DNA sequence: TGTGCCAGTAGTATCGGAGTGCAAGAGGGTCAGCCCCAGCATTTT.